What follows is one T cell receptor beta chain and its context. Assay: immunoSEQ multiplex PCR; the TCRdb copy retains only in-frame clones and omits some. The sample has 30,000 to 35,000 clones; 65% to 90% are singletons. This sample was taken from a study of T cell responses to AZD1222 COVID-19 vaccine. Analyses pooled second doses at about 4 or about 12 weeks. This sequence was found in an adult who received the AZD1222 COVID-19 vaccine. The source was peripheral blood, collected 28 days after the second AZD1222 dose.

CDR3 amino acids: CATGGAVNYEQYF. The CDR3 DNA follows: TGTGCCACGGGAGGGGCTGTAAACTACGAGCAGTACTTC. The chain employs TRBV10-3 and TRBJ2-7, with 8 bases fitting TRBD2. Germline trimming cut 10 bases from V and 3 bases from J; bases unmatched to any gene: 8. Germline V gene data show CDR1 as ENHRY and CDR2 as SYGVKD. This CDR3 contains 13 residues.